Presented here are 5 T cell receptor beta chains from one specimen sequenced in a study of T cell responses to AZD1222 COVID-19 vaccine. This table comes from immunoSEQ multiplex PCR, and its TCRdb copy is limited to in-frame clones, with some not included. The table shows 150,000 to 200,000 clones, with roughly 92% occurring only once. Sequences were derived from peripheral blood, sampled on day 0 of AZD1222 vaccination. These TCRs come from an adult in good health.

This chain connects TRBV9 to TRBJ1-1; possibly TRBD1 for D (5 bases). The CDR3 loop spans 12 amino acids. Trimming stripped 3 bases from V and 11 bases from J, with 14 bases between. Germline lookup yields CDR1 SGDLS and CDR2 YYNGEE. CDR3 in amino acids: CASSAGSGRAFF. In nucleotides, the CDR3 is TGTGCCAGCAGCGCCGGGTCAGGGAGGGCTTTCTTT.

CDR3 nucleotide sequence: TGTGCCAGCAGTGAAGGGGGGCCTGGCTACACCTTC. Its translation is CASSEGGPGYTF. The V gene is TRBV2, the J gene TRBJ1-2, with TRBD1 as a possible D gene (6 bases). V shed 1 base and J shed 7 bases, with 7 bases lying between them. The CDR3 spans 12 residues. Germline CDR1 SNHLY, CDR2 FYNNEI.

The rearrangement joins TRBV5-5 to TRBJ2-2, with D tentatively TRBD1 or TRBD2 (6 bases each). Between the trimmed V and J ends, which lost 3 bases and 4 bases, there was a span of 10 bases. Germline-derived CDR1 and CDR2 are SGHKS and YYEKEE (reference sequence). This CDR3 comprises 14 residues. This CDR3 reads CASSWGAITGELFF. The CDR3 DNA reads TGTGCCAGCAGCTGGGGGGCCATCACCGGGGAGCTGTTTTTT.

This clone occurred once. The chain joins TRBV5-4 to TRBJ2-5; TRBD2 matches at 14 bases. The CDR3 is 16 amino acids. The J segment lost 5 bases and the V segment lost 4 bases, leaving 7 bases of the junction unmatched. The V gene's germline CDR1 is SGHNT and CDR2 YYREEE (reference sequence). The CDR3 loop reads CASSKTSGRAEETQYF. In nucleotides, the CDR3 is TGTGCCAGCAGCAAGACTAGCGGGAGGGCCGAGGAGACCCAGTACTTC. Full variable domain (missing parts from reference TRBV5-4 and TRBJ2-5): ETGVTQSPTHLIKTRGQQVTLRCSSQSGHNTVSWYQQALGQGPQFIFQYYREEENGRGNFPPRFSGLQFPNYSSELNVNALELDDSALYLCASSKTSGRAEETQYFGPGTRLLVL.

The gene calls are TRBV2 and TRBJ1-1, with a tentative D call TRBD1 (6 bases). The CDR3 runs 11 residues. Trimming pared 7 bases from V and 10 bases from J, leaving 13 bases between. The germline V gene has CDR1 SNHLY and CDR2 FYNNEI. CDR3 DNA: TGTGCCAGCATCTTGGACAGTTTAGCTTTCTTT. As protein: CASILDSLAFF.